The 14 T cell receptor beta chains given below trace back to one sample, sequenced in a study of Graves' ophthalmopathy and Graves' hyperthyroidism. Amplification targeted the TCR beta CDR3 regions, with RNA transcripts as the source material. RT-PCR with HTBI primers came first, then second-round multiplex PCR. TCRdb re-derived calls from the multiplex PCR reads in MiXCR, one entry per CDR3 protein. The sample holds approximately 480,000 distinct CDR3 sequences, roughly 14% seen once. The sequenced sample was blood. The receptor set was obtained from a woman aged 25 to 45 with Graves' ophthalmopathy.

There are many counts of this clonotype. The genes are TRBV6-5 and TRBJ2-4, with 10 bases matching TRBD2. Germline V CDR1 and CDR2: MNHEY, SVGAGI. The CDR3 is made up of 15 amino acids. V was clipped by 5 bases and J by 0 bases; unmatched bases: 1. CDR3 in DNA: TGTGCCAGCAGTACTAGCGGGGTAGCCAAAAACATTCAGTACTTC. Translation gives CASSTSGVAKNIQYF.

This clonotype was seen ten or more times. The chain employs TRBV12-3 or TRBV12-4 and TRBJ1-5, with D possibly TRBD1 on 6 matching bases. The CDR3 extends over 15 amino acids. Between the trimmed V and J ends, which lost 4 bases and 1 base, there was a span of 11 bases. The CDR3: CASSSGVLSNQPQHF. The CDR3, as DNA: TGTGCCAGCAGTTCAGGGGTCCTAAGCAATCAGCCCCAGCATTTT.

This clonotype was seen repeatedly, ten times or more. The chain has TRBV20-1 and TRBJ2-4; D gene ambiguous. The V end lost 5 bases, the J end lost 0 bases, and 14 bases lay between the germline ends. The CDR3 totals 15 residues. Germline CDR1 reads DFQATT; CDR2 reads SNEGSKA (reference sequence). CDR3: CSAERVDLAKNIQYF. The CDR3, as DNA: TGCAGTGCTGAGCGAGTCGATCTAGCCAAAAACATTCAGTACTTC.

This clonotype came up many times. The genes are TRBV19 and TRBJ2-6; possibly TRBD1 or TRBD2 for D (5 bases each). The CDR3 runs 19 residues. V lost 3 bases to trimming and J lost 0 bases, with 18 bases between them. From germline, CDR1 is LNHDA and CDR2 SQIVND (reference sequence). CDR3 DNA: TGTGCCAGTAGTATTAGGAAAAAGGGGACGCACTCTGGGGCCAACGTCCTGACTTTC. Its protein product is CASSIRKKGTHSGANVLTF.

The chain employs TRBV12-3 or TRBV12-4 and TRBJ2-5; D is unresolved. V lost 5 bases and J 2 bases, leaving 12 bases between the germline ends. The CDR3 has 14 residues. The chain's CDR3 is CASSAMTIQETQYF. The CDR3 DNA is TGTGCCAGCAGTGCAATGACCATACAAGAGACCCAGTACTTC.

The rearrangement links TRBV4-1 to TRBJ1-5; a possible D gene is TRBD1 (6 bases). The germline V and J ends were trimmed by 1 base and 6 bases, with 13 bases remaining between them. Germline V CDR1 and CDR2: MGHRA, YSYEKL. CDR3 length: 15 amino acids. CDR3 loop: CASSQGQGFGQPQHF. As DNA, the CDR3 is TGCGCCAGCAGCCAAGGTCAGGGGTTCGGTCAGCCCCAGCATTTT.

This clonotype has ten or more counts. V usage is TRBV6-5 and J usage is TRBJ2-5, with a tentative D call TRBD2 (5 bases). The CDR3 has 14 amino acids. Germline V lookup: CDR1 MNHEY, CDR2 SVGAGI. The ends were cut back, 2 bases at V and 3 bases at J, with 10 bases in the middle. The CDR3 protein is CASSYRHGKETQYF. For the CDR3, the DNA is TGTGCCAGCAGTTACAGACACGGGAAAGAGACCCAGTACTTC.

V is TRBV6-5 and J is TRBJ1-2; maybe TRBD1 (6 bases). CDR1 is MNHEY, CDR2 SVGAGI, per germline. V gave up 2 bases and J gave up 4 bases, with 17 bases separating them. This CDR3 has 16 amino acids. The CDR3 bases are TGTGCCAGCAGTTACGCCACAGGGAAATGGAGCTATGGCTACACCTTC. It specifies CASSYATGKWSYGYTF.

This clonotype occurred many times. The V and J genes are TRBV12-3 or TRBV12-4 and TRBJ1-3, with D possibly matching TRBD1 (5 bases). The CDR3 spans 14 residues. V lost 6 bases and J lost 0, with 9 bases in between. CDR3: CASRGTASGNTIYF. CDR3 DNA sequence: TGTGCCAGCAGGGGGACGGCCTCTGGAAACACCATATATTTT.

This clonotype was seen many times. The chain links TRBV4-1 to TRBJ1-1; possible D gene TRBD1, 5 bases. Between the trimmed V and J ends, which lost 4 bases and 0 bases, there was a span of 12 bases. Per germline, CDR1 MGHRA and CDR2 YSYEKL. CDR3 length: 15 residues. The CDR3 loop is CASSPQEGLNTEAFF. CDR3 sequence (DNA): TGCGCCAGCAGCCCCCAAGAGGGACTGAACACTGAAGCTTTCTTT.

This clonotype has a count of ten or more. This chain connects TRBV7-6 to TRBJ2-5, with D perhaps assigned TRBD1 or TRBD2 (6 bases each). CDR3 length: 16 amino acids. Trimming removed 7 bases from V and 10 bases from J, with 28 bases in between. The germline V gene has CDR1 SGHVS and CDR2 FNYEAQ. CDR3 nucleotide sequence: TGTGCCAGCACCCTCCCATTGGGGGCAGGGAGGATAGACCAGTACTTC. It is translated as CASTLPLGAGRIDQYF.

For the CDR3, the DNA is TGTGCCAGCAGCTTTGACGGGAGCTATGGCTACACCTTC. This translates into CASSFDGSYGYTF. The chain joins TRBV11-2 to TRBJ1-2; D is undetermined. Trimming shortened V by 3 bases and J by 4 bases, and 9 bases separated the two germline ends. This CDR3 region has 13 residues. Germline V gene data show CDR1 as SGHAT and CDR2 as FQNNGV.

At least ten counts were recorded for this clonotype. The chain uses TRBV2 and TRBJ2-5, with D maybe TRBD1 (5 bases). The germline gives CDR1 SNHLY, CDR2 FYNNEI. CDR3 length: 11 amino acids. Trimming pared 4 bases from V and 8 bases from J, leaving 8 bases between. The chain's CDR3 is CASSGTGTQYF. The CDR3, as DNA: TGTGCCAGCAGTGGCACAGGAACCCAGTACTTC.

This clonotype was counted at least ten times. J is TRBJ1-6 and V is TRBV20-1; tentatively, D is TRBD1 (5 bases). V was cut by 2 bases and J by 7 bases, with 15 bases left in between. This CDR3 is 15 amino acids long. Per germline, CDR1 DFQATT and CDR2 SNEGSKA (reference sequence). CDR3 nucleotide sequence: TGCAGTGCTAGACCCGGGACGGGAGGGAATTCACCCCTCCACTTT. Amino acids: CSARPGTGGNSPLHF.